These 2 T cell receptor beta chains share one sample of origin, sequenced in a study of response to subunit inactivated influenza vaccine. TCRdb called the RT-PCR reads again in MiXCR, with one record for every CDR3 protein. The table has around 790,000 distinct CDR3 sequences, about 20% seen once. The starting material was PBMCs from blood, obtained 4 to 6 days after vaccination. These TCRs come from a man over 45 who received an inactivated influenza vaccine.

V and J are TRBV4-3 and TRBJ2-5; 9 bases map to TRBD2. J gave up 1 base and V 3 bases, and 6 bases lay outside the gene matches. The CDR3 has 16 residues. Germline CDR1 LGHNA, CDR2 YSLEER. The CDR3 bases are TGCGCCAGCAGCCAGGATTTGACTAGCGGCCAAGAGACCCAGTACTTC. Translation: CASSQDLTSGQETQYF.

A few counts support this clonotype. This chain joins TRBV6-5 and TRBJ2-2, with D perhaps given as TRBD1 or TRBD2 (5 bases each). V dropped 0 bases and J dropped 4 bases, with 18 bases sitting between them. The germline CDR1 and CDR2 sequences are MNHEY and SVGAGI. CDR3 length: 18 residues. CDR3 sequence (DNA): TGTGCCAGCAGTTACTCGTTTCTGGTGGGGGTAATCACCGGGGAGCTGTTTTTT. This codes for CASSYSFLVGVITGELFF.